This record covers a single TCR beta chain. What it binds is unknown. The sample comes from a study of regulatory T cells in long-lasting Graves disease. On the study more broadly: In persistent Graves' disease, antithyroid drugs had been taken for over 5 years and TSH receptor antibodies stayed positive. Notes on the study in general: Persistent cases favored TRBV28, TRBJ1-2 and TRBJ2-5. Persistent patients shared more public clonotypes (around 3,000) than new patients (approximately 900).

Per the germline V gene, CDR1 is LNHDA and CDR2 is SQIVND (reference sequence). Trimming removed 5 bases from V and 4 bases from J, with 9 bases in between. The CDR3 extends over 14 amino acids. Construction of TCR beta libraries relied on iRepertoire HTBI primers and on Arm-PCR targeting CDR3 regions. From the multiplex PCR reads, TCRdb called clonotypes with MiXCR, one entry per CDR3 protein. The table lists hundreds of thousands of distinct CDR3 sequences, around 20% of them singletons, with just under 30% in the top ten. This sample's time point: persistent/refractory GD, antithyroid drugs over 5 years with positive TRAb. RNA extracted from PBMCs served as the sequencing template. Patient provenance is recorded as an endocrinology department in Xi'an, China.

The sequencing here drew on peripheral blood mononuclear cells (PBMCs), taken when the disease was refractory, from a patient treated with antithyroid drugs. V gene TRBV19 combines with J gene TRBJ2-6; D not certain. The sequence derives from a female donor with Graves disease. CDR3 bases: TGTGCCAGTAGTGTACAGATGGGGGCCAACGTCCTGACTTTC. It is translated as CASSVQMGANVLTF.